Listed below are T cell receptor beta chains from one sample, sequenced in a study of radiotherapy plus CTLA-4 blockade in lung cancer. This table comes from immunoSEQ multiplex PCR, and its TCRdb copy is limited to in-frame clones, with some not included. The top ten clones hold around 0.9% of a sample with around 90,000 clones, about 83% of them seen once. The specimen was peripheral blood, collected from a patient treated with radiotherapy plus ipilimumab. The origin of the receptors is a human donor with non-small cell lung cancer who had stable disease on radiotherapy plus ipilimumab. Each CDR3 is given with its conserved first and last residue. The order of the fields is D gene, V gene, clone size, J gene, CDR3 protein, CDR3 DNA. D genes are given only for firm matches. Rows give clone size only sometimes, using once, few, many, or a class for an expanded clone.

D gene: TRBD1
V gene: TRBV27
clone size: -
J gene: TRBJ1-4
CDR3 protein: CASSSTGGARELFF
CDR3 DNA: TGTGCCAGCAGTTCAACAGGGGGGGCTCGGGAACTGTTTTTT

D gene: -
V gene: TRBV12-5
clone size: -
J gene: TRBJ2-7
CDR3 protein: CASGRDHYEQYF
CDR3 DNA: TGTGCTAGTGGCCGAGACCACTACGAGCAGTACTTC

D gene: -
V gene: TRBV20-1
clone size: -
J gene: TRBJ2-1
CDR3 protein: CSASLRAEQFF
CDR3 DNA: TGCAGTGCTAGTCTGAGGGCTGAGCAGTTCTTC

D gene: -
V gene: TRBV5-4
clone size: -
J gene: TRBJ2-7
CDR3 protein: CASSLEAGSAYEQYF
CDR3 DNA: TGTGCCAGCAGCTTGGAGGCAGGGTCTGCCTACGAGCAGTACTTC

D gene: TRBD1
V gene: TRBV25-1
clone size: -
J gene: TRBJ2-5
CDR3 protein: CASSDRLGGLETQYF
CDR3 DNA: TGTGCCAGCAGTGATCGGTTAGGGGGCTTGGAGACCCAGTACTTC

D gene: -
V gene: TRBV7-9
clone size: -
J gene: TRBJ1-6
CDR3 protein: CASSSARDPSSPLHF
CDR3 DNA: TGTGCCAGCAGCTCCGCAAGGGACCCAAGTTCACCCCTCCACTTT

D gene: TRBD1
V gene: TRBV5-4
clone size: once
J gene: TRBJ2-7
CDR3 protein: CASSSKGQGGTSYEQYF
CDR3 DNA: TGTGCCAGCAGCTCCAAAGGACAGGGAGGAACTTCCTACGAGCAGTACTTC

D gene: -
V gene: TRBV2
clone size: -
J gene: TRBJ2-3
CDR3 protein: CASSEGGAGDTQYF
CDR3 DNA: TGTGCCAGCAGTGAAGGGGGGGCGGGGGATACGCAGTATTTT

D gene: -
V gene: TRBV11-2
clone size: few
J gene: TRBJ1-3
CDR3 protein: CASSLSGFGNTIYF
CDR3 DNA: TGTGCCAGCAGCTTATCAGGGTTCGGAAACACCATATATTTT

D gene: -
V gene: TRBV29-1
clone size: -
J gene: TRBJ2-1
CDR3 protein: CSAGLGGSYNEQFF
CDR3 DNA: TGCAGCGCGGGTCTGGGCGGCTCCTACAATGAGCAGTTCTTC

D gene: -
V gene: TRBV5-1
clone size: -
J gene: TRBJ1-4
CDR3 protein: CASSGDGDEKLFF
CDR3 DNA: TGCGCCAGCAGTGGCGACGGCGACGAAAAACTGTTTTTT

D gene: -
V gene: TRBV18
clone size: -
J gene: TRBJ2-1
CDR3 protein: CASSPATAYNEQFF
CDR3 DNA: TGTGCCAGCTCACCCGCGACAGCCTACAATGAGCAGTTCTTC

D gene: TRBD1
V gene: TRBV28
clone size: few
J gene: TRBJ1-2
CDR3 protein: CASSLQGAHGYTF
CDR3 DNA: TGTGCCAGCAGTTTACAGGGGGCGCATGGCTACACCTTC

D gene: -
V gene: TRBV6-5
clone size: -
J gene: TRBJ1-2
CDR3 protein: CASSYSTGRTNGYTF
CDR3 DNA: TGTGCCAGCAGTTACTCAACAGGAAGGACGAACGGCTACACCTTC

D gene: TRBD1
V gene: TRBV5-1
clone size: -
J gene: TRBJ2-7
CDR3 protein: CASSRDREPYEQYF
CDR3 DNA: TGCGCCAGCAGCAGGGACAGGGAGCCCTACGAGCAGTACTTC

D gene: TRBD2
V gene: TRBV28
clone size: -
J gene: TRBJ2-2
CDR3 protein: CASSSGGENTGELFF
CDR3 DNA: TGTGCCAGCAGTTCTGGGGGGGAGAACACCGGGGAGCTGTTTTTT

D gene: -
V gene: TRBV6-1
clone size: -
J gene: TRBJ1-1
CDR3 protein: CATSDKTNTEAFF
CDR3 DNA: TGTGCCACTTCGGACAAGACGAACACTGAAGCTTTCTTT

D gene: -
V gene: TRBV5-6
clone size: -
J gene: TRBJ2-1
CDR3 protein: CASSLPGVQGWTYNEQFF
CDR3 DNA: TGTGCCAGCAGCTTGCCGGGGGTACAGGGCTGGACCTACAATGAGCAGTTCTTC

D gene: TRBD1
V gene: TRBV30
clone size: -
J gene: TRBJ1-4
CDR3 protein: CAWSVRQGRNEKLFF
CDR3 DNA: TGTGCCTGGAGTGTCAGACAGGGGCGGAATGAAAAACTGTTTTTT

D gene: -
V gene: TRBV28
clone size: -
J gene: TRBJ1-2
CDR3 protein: CASSLGQIYGYTF
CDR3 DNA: TGTGCCAGCAGTTTGGGTCAGATCTATGGCTACACCTTC

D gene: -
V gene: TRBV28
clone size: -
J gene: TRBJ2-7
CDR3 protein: CASGGAGLEQYF
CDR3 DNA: TGTGCCAGCGGCGGGGCAGGGCTCGAGCAGTACTTC

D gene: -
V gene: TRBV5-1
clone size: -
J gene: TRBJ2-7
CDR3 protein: CASSLTAGYEQYF
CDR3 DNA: TGCGCCAGCAGCTTGACCGCCGGATACGAGCAGTACTTC

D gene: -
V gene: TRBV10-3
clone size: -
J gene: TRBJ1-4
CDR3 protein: CAISEGGTNEKLFF
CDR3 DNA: TGTGCCATCAGTGAGGGGGGAACTAATGAAAAACTGTTTTTT

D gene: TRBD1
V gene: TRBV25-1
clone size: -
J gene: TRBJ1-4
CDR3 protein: CASSEYDRGHEKLFF
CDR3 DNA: TGTGCCAGCAGTGAATACGACAGGGGGCATGAAAAACTGTTTTTT

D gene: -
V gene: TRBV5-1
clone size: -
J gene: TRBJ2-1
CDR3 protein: CASLPNLSGEQFF
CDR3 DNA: TGCGCCAGCCTTCCCAACCTCTCGGGTGAGCAGTTCTTC

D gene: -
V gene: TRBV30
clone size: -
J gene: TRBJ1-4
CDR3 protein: CACRFPGDNEKLFF
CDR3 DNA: TGTGCCTGCAGGTTTCCGGGAGATAATGAAAAACTGTTTTTT

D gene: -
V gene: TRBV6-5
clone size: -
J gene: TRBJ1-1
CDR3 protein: CASSYSDRAEAFF
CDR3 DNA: TGTGCCAGCAGTTACTCGGACAGAGCCGAAGCTTTCTTT

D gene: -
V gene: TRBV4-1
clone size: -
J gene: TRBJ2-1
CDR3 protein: CASSQDPPKYEQFF
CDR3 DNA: TGCGCCAGCAGCCAAGATCCCCCCAAGTATGAGCAGTTCTTC

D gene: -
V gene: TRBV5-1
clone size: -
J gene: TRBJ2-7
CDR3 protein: CASSVQGLGLNSYEQYF
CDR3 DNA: TGCGCCAGCAGCGTGCAGGGCCTTGGCTTAAACTCCTACGAGCAGTACTTC

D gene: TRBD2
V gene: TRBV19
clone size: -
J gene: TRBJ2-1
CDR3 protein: CASGPGLYNEQFF
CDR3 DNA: TGTGCCAGTGGACCGGGACTATACAATGAGCAGTTCTTC

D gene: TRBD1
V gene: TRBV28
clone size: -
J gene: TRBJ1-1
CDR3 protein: CASSFVRGRTEAFF
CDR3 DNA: TGTGCCAGCAGTTTTGTCAGGGGGCGAACTGAAGCTTTCTTT